This TCR beta chain was documented in a study of blood T cell repertoires in COVID-19. V was cut by 1 base and J by 5 bases, with 15 bases left in between. CDR3 size: 16 residues. Per germline, CDR1 LGHDT and CDR2 YNNKEL (reference sequence). Profiled with immunoSEQ multiplex PCR; TCRdb holds only in-frame clones, not every one. The data show about 81,000 clones, with roughly four fifths seen just once and roughly 10% held by the top ten. This clone was seen only once. This TCR was recovered from a man in his fifties or sixties with acute or convalescent COVID-19. The chain is built from TRBV3-1 (or the pseudogene TRBV3-2) and TRBJ2-1; D is ambiguous. Sequencing was carried out using peripheral blood. The CDR3 sequence: CASSQGKRLPHNEQFF. The CDR3 DNA reads TGTGCCAGCAGCCAAGGGAAGCGTCTCCCCCACAATGAGCAGTTCTTC.